This entry concerns a single T cell receptor (beta chain). Which antigen it targets is not known. Qualities for individual bases were not recorded, and no much larger clone is one base off. This sample stems from a study of T cells in Graves' hyperthyroidism and ophthalmopathy (dated by TCRdb to between 2018 and 2020). About the investigation overall: Peripheral blood samples were taken at initial diagnosis, before any treatment was given. TCR V-J signatures able to tell the groups apart were searched for in a discovery cohort of 95 or so patients, of whom over 40 had Graves' ophthalmopathy and around 56 had stable Graves' hyperthyroidism. An independent validation cohort of 18 to 20 hyperthyroidism patients and approximately 17 patients who later progressed to ophthalmopathy tested prospective prediction of ophthalmopathy. For training and testing, the roughly 100 patients in the discovery cohort were randomly divided in a 7:3 ratio. In addition, the study compared T-cell repertoires in thyroid tissue and in blood from roughly 6 Graves' hyperthyroidism patients. Once sampling was done, hyperthyroidism patients were given methimazole at a starting dose of 30 mg daily, whereas ophthalmopathy patients were given high-dose intravenous methylprednisolone. The paper describes TCR Vbeta CDR3 sequencing of 135 peripheral blood samples, made up of roughly 45 ophthalmopathy patients, 70 to 75 hyperthyroidism patients and 17 progressor patients. What the study reported, not specific to this receptor: Sample size was not statistically predetermined, and investigators were not blinded to group allocation. A model built on a 13 V-J signature distinguished ophthalmopathy from stable hyperthyroidism, reaching roughly 88% sensitivity and about 81% specificity in cross-validation and 80%/75% in testing. In validation, progression to ophthalmopathy was predicted by the model with more than 65% sensitivity and 72% to 85% specificity, a median of roughly 6 months before onset. Most expanded thyroid clonotypes (frequency above 0.001) were also detected in blood, a finding suggesting that blood repertoires may reflect thyroid immune responses.

The germline V gene supplies CDR1 MDHEN and CDR2 SYDVKM. Reading from cysteine to phenylalanine, the CDR3 counts 13 amino acids. Solely the CDR3 DNA is kept, with 39 bases framed from the first base. Germline trimming: 8 bases from V, 4 bases from J; junction bases outside gene matches: 6. The TCR beta CDR3 regions were amplified from the RNA transcripts. For the first round of RT-PCR on the TCR CDR3, the HTBI primer set was used together with the Qiagen OneStep RT-PCR kit. The libraries were constructed in a second round of multiplex PCR and then size-selected and purified. Paired-end sequencing of the libraries was performed with 100 bp reads on an Illumina HiSeq2000. As for how the authors treated the data: Raw data were processed with SOAPnuke, discarding reads with adapters, uncalled bases, mean Phred below 15, or no exact constant-primer or identifier match. COPE v1.2.5 was used to merge high-quality paired reads, and clonotypes were defined as unique nucleotide sequences. MiTCR v1.1 was used to align clonotypes to the IMGT TRBV, TRBD and TRBJ reference segments. The analysis included only V-J combinations with a frequency above 0.0001, which together covered roughly 99% of the repertoires. A TCS score was defined as the ratio between F50 (clonal expansion) and ExV (chaos), using BLOSUM62-based TCRdist between CDR3 peptides within each V-J. Welch's t-statistics and random forest reduced around 510 V-J features to 13, which were used in a naive Bayes classifier (R e1071). The public reads were run again by TCRdb, first through fastp at Q25 and then through MiXCR, and only productive beta chains were kept. A single entry per CDR3 protein holds the most common genes and DNA from its merged rows. TCRdb, rather than the study authors, made the V and J calls. The sample data list 600,000 or so distinct CDR3 sequences, and about 14% of these were observed just once. Jointly, the top ten make up around 13% of the sample.

Ophthalmopathy patients had moderately to severely active disease, with a Clinical Activity Score of 3 or more, a NOSPECS grade of 4 or more, and a disease duration of less than 3 months. Exclusion was applied to patients with uncontrolled infections, other autoimmune diseases, pregnancy or lactation. Diagnoses relied on clinical symptoms, serum thyroxine and TRAb, thyroid ultrasound and orbital computed tomography. PBMCs were isolated from about 9.2 ml of fresh peripheral blood by Ficoll-Paque density gradient centrifugation. Trizol reagent was used to extract total RNA, and RNA quality was then checked on an Agilent 2100 Bioanalyzer.

Sequencing used blood. This clonotype originated in a woman aged 45-65 years with Graves' ophthalmopathy. The rearrangement combines TRBV28 with TRBJ1-1; TRBD1 aligns with 8 central bases. Here is the DNA: TGTGCCAGCTGGCAGCAGGGGGCCACTGAAGCTTTCTTT. Its protein product is CASWQQGATEAFF.